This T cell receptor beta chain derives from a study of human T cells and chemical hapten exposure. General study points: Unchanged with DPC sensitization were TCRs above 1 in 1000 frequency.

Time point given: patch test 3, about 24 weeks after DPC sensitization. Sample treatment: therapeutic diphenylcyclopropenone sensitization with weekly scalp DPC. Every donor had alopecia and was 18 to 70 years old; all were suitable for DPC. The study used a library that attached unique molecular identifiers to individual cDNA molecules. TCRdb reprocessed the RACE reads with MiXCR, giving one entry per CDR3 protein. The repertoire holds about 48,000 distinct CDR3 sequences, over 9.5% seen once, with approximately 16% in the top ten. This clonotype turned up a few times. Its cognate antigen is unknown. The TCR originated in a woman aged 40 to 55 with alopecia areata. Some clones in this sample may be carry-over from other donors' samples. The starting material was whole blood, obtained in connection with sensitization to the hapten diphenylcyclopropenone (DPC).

The CDR3 DNA sequence: TGTGCCAGTCAAGCTATCGACCGGGCGATGGAACCCCAGCATTTT. This codes for CASQAIDRAMEPQHF. This rearrangement joins TRBV19 to TRBJ1-5; no reliable D call. V lost 8 bases to trimming and J lost 10 bases, with 24 bases between them. CDR1 LNHDA and CDR2 SQIVND come from the germline V gene (reference sequence). There are 15 residues in the CDR3.